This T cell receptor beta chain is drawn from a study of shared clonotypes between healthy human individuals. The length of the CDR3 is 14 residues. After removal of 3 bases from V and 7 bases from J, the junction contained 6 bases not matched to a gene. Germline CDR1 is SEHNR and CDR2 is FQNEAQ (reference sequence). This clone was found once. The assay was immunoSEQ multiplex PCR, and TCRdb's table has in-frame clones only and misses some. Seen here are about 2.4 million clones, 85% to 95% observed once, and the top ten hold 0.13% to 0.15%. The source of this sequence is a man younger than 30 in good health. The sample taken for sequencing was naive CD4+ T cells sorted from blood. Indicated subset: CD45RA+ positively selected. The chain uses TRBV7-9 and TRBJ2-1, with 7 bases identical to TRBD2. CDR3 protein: CASSFGLVPNEQFF. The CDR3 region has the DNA TGTGCCAGCAGCTTTGGACTAGTCCCGAATGAGCAGTTCTTC. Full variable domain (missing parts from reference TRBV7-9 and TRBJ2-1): DTGVSQNPRHKITKRGQNVTFRCDPISEHNRLYWYRQTLGQGPEFLTYFQNEAQLEKSRLLSDRFSAERPKGSFSTLEIQRTEQGDSAMYLCASSFGLVPNEQFFGPGTRLTVL.